The 4 T cell receptor beta chains below all came from one sample that was sequenced in a study of T cells in Graves' hyperthyroidism and ophthalmopathy (dated by TCRdb to the late 2010s). Libraries were built with multiplex PCR. Sequencing was carried out with an Illumina HiSeq 2000. The TCR beta CDR3 regions were amplified from the RNA transcripts. A first-round RT-PCR of the TCR CDR3 used the HTBI primer set with the Qiagen OneStep RT-PCR kit. The raw public data were reprocessed by TCRdb itself: fastp quality trimming at Q25, MiXCR clonotype calling, in-frame beta chains only. Rows are unified per CDR3 protein, each entry keeping the most common DNA and genes. In all, the sample holds about 500,000 distinct CDR3 sequences, and approximately 15% of those were seen once. Jointly, the top ten make up 18% of the sample. The sequencing sample was made of blood. All receptors derive from a woman between 18 and 30 years old with Graves' hyperthyroidism.

This rearrangement joins TRBV13 to TRBJ2-7, with a possible D match to TRBD1 (5 bases). Germline loops: CDR1 PRHDT, CDR2 FYEKMQ (reference sequence). The CDR3 length is 14 residues. V was pared by 1 base and J by 7 bases, with 14 bases between. The CDR3 DNA reads as TGTGCCAGCAGCTTAGTACGGAGAAAGGGGGAGCAGTACTTC. It codes for CASSLVRRKGEQYF.

This clonotype was seen more than once but under ten times. The V gene is TRBV12-5, the J gene TRBJ2-3, with D possibly called TRBD1 or TRBD2 (5 bases each). The CDR3 is made up of 17 amino acids. V dropped 0 bases and J dropped 0 bases, with 13 bases sitting between them. Germline CDR1 reads LGHNT; CDR2 reads FRNRAP. The CDR3 loop reads CASGLVLGPYSTDTQYF. In DNA form, the CDR3 reads TGTGCTAGTGGTTTGGTCCTGGGACCCTACAGCACAGATACGCAGTATTTT.

This clonotype was seen at least ten times. The rearrangement joins TRBV7-8 to TRBJ2-3; the match to TRBD1 covers 8 bases. CDR3 size: 15 residues. CDR1 is SGHVS, CDR2 FQNEAQ, per germline. The J segment lost 4 bases and the V segment lost 5 bases, leaving 8 bases of the junction unmatched. CDR3 protein: CASSVNRGVADTQYF. CDR3 in DNA: TGTGCCAGCAGCGTGAACAGGGGGGTGGCAGATACGCAGTATTTT.

This clonotype has a count of ten or more. V is TRBV27 and J is TRBJ1-5; D unclear. This CDR3 has 14 amino acids. Germline V gene data show CDR1 as MNHEY and CDR2 as SMNVEV (reference sequence). Trimming stripped 7 bases from V and 0 bases from J, with 10 bases between. The CDR3 region has the DNA TGTGCCAGCAACCCTCTTTATAGCAATCAGCCCCAGCATTTT. The encoded protein is CASNPLYSNQPQHF.